Following are 8 T cell receptor beta chains from one sample sequenced in a study of T-cell reconstitution after alpha-beta-depleted transplantation in children. Library preparation (for TCRbeta) was performed with unique molecular identifiers. TCRdb passed the PCR reads through MiXCR, listing each CDR3 protein once. Seen here are 500,000 to 750,000 distinct CDR3 sequences, approximately 12% observed once, and the top ten hold 2.2%. Sequences were derived from PBMCs, mostly from graft donor cells, sampled 360 days after TCRalphabeta/CD19-depleted stem cell transplant. The receptors here all came from a male patient younger than 18 who had a stem cell transplant for acute myeloid leukemia, so the T cells may come from the graft donor.

This clonotype was picked up many times. The chain joins TRBV7-3 to TRBJ1-1; tentative D call: TRBD1 (6 bases). The CDR3 loop spans 13 amino acids. Trimming stripped 2 bases from V and 11 bases from J, with 15 bases between. Germline V gives CDR1 SGHTA, CDR2 FQGTGA. CDR3 region: CASSLGQGLQAFF. DNA for the CDR3: TGTGCCAGCAGCTTAGGTCAGGGGTTACAGGCTTTCTTT.

This clonotype was counted at least ten times. The chain uses TRBV4-2 and TRBJ2-2, with D maybe TRBD2 (5 bases). CDR1 and CDR2 (germline): LGHNA, YNFKEQ. Trimming shortened V by 1 base and J by 3 bases, and 6 bases separated the two germline ends. The CDR3 loop spans 14 amino acids. CDR3: CASSQARDTGELFF. The CDR3 coding sequence is TGTGCCAGCAGCCAAGCGCGGGACACCGGGGAGCTGTTTTTT.

Many counts were recorded for this clonotype. The chain is built from TRBV20-1 and TRBJ2-7, with D tentatively TRBD1 or TRBD2 (5 bases each). CDR1 and CDR2 (germline): DFQATT, SNEGSKA (reference sequence). Between the trimmed V and J ends, which lost 1 base and 6 bases, there was a span of 19 bases. This CDR3 has 15 amino acids. The CDR3 coding sequence is TGCAGTGCTAGAGCTCTCCTTCGGGGCGTAGGCGAGCAGTACTTC. It translates to CSARALLRGVGEQYF.

The J gene is TRBJ2-7, the V gene TRBV11-2; 10 bases are shared with TRBD2. The trim removed 3 bases at V and 2 bases at J, leaving 13 bases unmatched. Per germline, CDR1 SGHAT and CDR2 FQNNGV. The CDR3 length is 18 residues. For the CDR3, the DNA is TGTGCCAGCAGCTTGGACCGATCTAGCGGGGGTCTACCCTACGAGCAGTACTTC. Residues: CASSLDRSSGGLPYEQYF.

This clonotype was counted many times. The chain combines TRBV21-1 with TRBJ2-1. TRBV21-1 is shown as a pseudogene. The CDR3 totals 15 residues. CDR3 bases: TGTGCCAGCAGCAAAGTGGCGAACTCCTACAATGAGCAGTTCTTC. Amino acids: CASSKVANSYNEQFF.

The DNA of the CDR3 is TGTGCCAGCAGCTCCGAACTAGCGGGGCCTTTTGAGCAGTACTTC. Translation: CASSSELAGPFEQYF. This rearrangement joins TRBV7-9 to TRBJ2-7, with 10 bases matching TRBD2. CDR1 is SEHNR and CDR2 is FQNEAQ in the germline V gene (reference sequence). The J segment lost 7 bases and the V segment lost 4 bases, leaving 10 bases of the junction unmatched. The CDR3 is 15 residues long.

Worth noting for this clonotype: One base away lies a much larger clone, so this may be a sequencing read error. No conserved phenylalanine or tryptophan ends this CDR3, so it is likely a read error. V usage is TRBV5-5 and J usage is TRBJ2-1; no clear D. The germline gives CDR1 SGHKS, CDR2 YYEKEE (reference sequence). The CDR3 loop spans 12 amino acids. V was shortened by 3 bases and J by 8 bases, with 9 bases between the two germline ends. CDR3 sequence: CASSSAQDEQFL. Written as DNA, the CDR3 is TGTGCCAGCAGCTCGGCGCAGGATGAGCAGTTCTTA.

This clonotype has a count of ten or more. V and J are TRBV25-1 and TRBJ1-2; the match to TRBD1 covers 7 bases. V lost 5 bases, J lost 13 bases, and 16 bases stayed unmatched. Germline CDR1 reads MGHDK; CDR2 reads SYGVNS. The CDR3 has 14 residues. This CDR3 reads CASSPSYRGQPSTF. The CDR3 region has the DNA TGTGCCAGCAGTCCATCATACCGGGGACAGCCCAGCACCTTC.